This T cell receptor beta chain was sequenced during a study of Graves' ophthalmopathy and Graves' hyperthyroidism. The germline CDR1 and CDR2 sequences are MNHNS and SASEGT. Trimming removed 1 base from V and 4 bases from J, with 7 bases in between. The length of the CDR3 is 13 residues. Amplified material comprised TCR beta CDR3 regions derived from RNA transcripts. HTBI primers served in a first-round RT-PCR, which a second-round multiplex PCR followed. TCRdb re-derived calls from the multiplex PCR reads in MiXCR, one entry per CDR3 protein. The data contain 400,000 to 500,000 distinct CDR3 sequences, 20% to 25% of them singletons.

This TCR derives from a woman in her late teens or twenties with stable Graves' hyperthyroidism. Sequencing was carried out using peripheral blood. The V and J genes are TRBV6-1 and TRBJ1-2, with unresolved D. The CDR3 loop is CASSEGGRYGYTF. Here the CDR3 DNA reads TGTGCCAGCAGTGAAGGAGGGCGCTATGGCTACACCTTC.